These 9 T cell receptor beta chains were all obtained from the same sample, sequenced in a study of T cell changes during pregnancy in multiple sclerosis (dated by TCRdb to about 2019). The method was the immunoSEQ multiplex PCR assay. TCRdb took this table from immuneACCESS and kept in-frame rearrangements with V and J called. Such tables lack part of the clones; where checked against another copy, unresolved V genes explain under half of the gap, and the rest is unexplained. Across this sample there are tens of thousands of clones, with about 92% seen only once. Of the sample, more than 1.5% is held by the ten largest clones. The sample consisted of peripheral blood, taken in the first trimester of pregnancy. These receptors all stem from a female donor with multiple sclerosis, enrolled in a pregnancy study.

The chain links TRBV2 to TRBJ2-3; TRBD2 might be the D (7 bases). The CDR3 runs to 16 residues. With 7 bases removed from V and 2 bases from J, the gap between germline ends came to 19 bases. CDR1 is SNHLY, CDR2 FYNNEI, per germline. The CDR3, as DNA: TGTGCCAGCAATGCGGGGGCGCGGCCTTTCACAGATACGCAGTATTTT. As protein: CASNAGARPFTDTQYF.

V gene TRBV30 combines with J gene TRBJ1-2; tentatively, D is TRBD1 (5 bases). V was trimmed by 4 bases and J by 5 bases, leaving 23 bases between them. CDR1 GTSNPN and CDR2 SVGIG come from the germline V gene (reference sequence). The CDR3 has 16 residues. The CDR3 DNA sequence: TGTGCCTGGACCCTCCGGGACCCGAACCGGGGGTATGGCTACACCTTC. Translation: CAWTLRDPNRGYGYTF.

This rearrangement joins TRBV11-1 to TRBJ1-1; 8 bases fit TRBD1. V lost 5 bases, J lost 8 bases, and 10 bases stayed unmatched. Germline V CDR1 and CDR2: SGHAT, FQDESV (reference sequence). This CDR3 region has 14 residues. Written as DNA, the CDR3 is TGTGCCAGCAGCCCTAGACAGGGGCCGGGGGAAGCTTTCTTT. This translates into CASSPRQGPGEAFF. Filled out from reference TRBV11-1 and TRBJ1-1, the complete variable domain reads EAEVAQSPRYKITEKSQAVAFWCDPISGHATLYWYRQILGQGPELLVQFQDESVVDDSQLPKDRFSAERLKGVDSTLKIQPAELGDSAMYLCASSPRQGPGEAFFGQGTRLTVV.

The chain uses TRBV6-4 and TRBJ1-3, with TRBD1 as a possible D gene (5 bases). V was shortened by 2 bases and J by 10 bases, with 12 bases between the two germline ends. Per germline, CDR1 MRHNA and CDR2 SNTAGT. This CDR3 comprises 13 residues. CDR3 in amino acids: CASSDAPGRTIYF. The CDR3 DNA sequence: TGTGCCAGCAGTGACGCTCCAGGGCGGACCATATATTTT.

The J gene is TRBJ2-7, the V gene TRBV10-2, with TRBD2 matching over 10 bases. The trim removed 5 bases at V and 1 base at J, leaving 5 bases unmatched. Looked up from germline, CDR1 is WSHSY and CDR2 is SAAADI. CDR3 length: 15 amino acids. CDR3 loop: CASSYLAGASYEQYF. The DNA of the CDR3 is TGCGCCAGCAGTTACCTAGCGGGAGCGTCCTACGAGCAGTACTTC.

The gene calls are TRBV27 and TRBJ2-1; TRBD1 might be the D (6 bases). The germline gives CDR1 MNHEY, CDR2 SMNVEV (reference sequence). Trimming pared 2 bases from V and 4 bases from J, leaving 12 bases between. The CDR3 covers 15 residues. The CDR3 region is CASSLTGIGYNEQFF. The CDR3 DNA reads TGTGCCAGCAGTTTAACAGGGATCGGATACAATGAGCAGTTCTTC.

This clone was seen just once. This chain links TRBV28 with TRBJ1-2; D uncertain. Germline V gene lookup returns CDR1 MDHEN and CDR2 SYDVKM. V lost 4 bases and J lost 4, with 13 bases in between. The CDR3 sequence is 14 residues long. The chain's CDR3 is CASSSLGRSYGYTF. CDR3 DNA: TGTGCCAGCAGTTCATTGGGGAGAAGCTATGGCTACACCTTC.

A few counts support this clone. The rearrangement links TRBV30 to TRBJ1-1; D is unclear. V lost 5 bases and J 1 base, leaving 11 bases between the germline ends. Per germline, CDR1 GTSNPN and CDR2 SVGIG (reference sequence). This CDR3 is 13 amino acids long. The CDR3: CAWQTPSNTEAFF. The CDR3 DNA is TGTGCCTGGCAAACTCCCTCGAACACTGAAGCTTTCTTT.

The chain employs TRBV6-5 and TRBJ1-1; D uncertain. The CDR3 runs 14 residues. Trimming removed 0 bases at V and 2 bases at J, with 7 bases between. Germline CDR1 MNHEY, CDR2 SVGAGI. CDR3 nucleotides: TGTGCCAGCAGTTACTCAGCAGGAAACACTGAAGCTTTCTTT. Translated, it gives CASSYSAGNTEAFF.